This T cell receptor beta chain was retrieved from a study of long-term antiretroviral therapy in people with HIV. Study-wide points: Although diversity increased after ART, it remained lower than in transplant donor controls.

In regard to this clone: The antigen is undetermined.

Each contributor possessed a minimum of one pre-ART and a minimum of two post-ART PBMC samples. J lost 2 bases, V lost 4 bases, and 16 bases had no gene match. The CDR3 length is 18 residues. Germline V gene lookup returns CDR1 SGHTA and CDR2 FQGNSA. This was the immunoSEQ v3.0 assay at survey level. Profiling relied on immunoSEQ multiplex PCR, and the TCRdb table lists in-frame clones only, not all of them. Of almost 35,000 clones listed, 85% to 95% are singletons. This TCR was sampled from a woman aged 45-60 years with HIV. The V call is TRBV7-2, the J call TRBJ2-5, with 7 bases that match TRBD2. The sample in question was unsorted PBMCs, obtained 5 to 5.5 years after starting antiretroviral therapy. The CDR3 DNA reads as TGTGCCAGCAGCTCGATCAGGTGGCGGGGGAAGCCTCAAGAGACCCAGTACTTC. Its translation: CASSSIRWRGKPQETQYF.